Presented here are 7 T cell receptor beta chains from one specimen sequenced in a study of cytomegalovirus exposure and HLA in healthy donors. PCR was performed using 60 Vbeta and 13 Jbeta primers. The protocol was immunoSEQ multiplex PCR, while the TCRdb copy is restricted to in-frame clones and leaves out a portion. The data hold around 120,000 clones, with 82% observed a single time. Sequencing was done on a sample of PBMCs. The origin of the receptors is a boy younger than 10 in good health and CMV-seronegative.

This clone was detected once. The chain links TRBV7-9 to TRBJ2-3; 9 bases fit TRBD2. The junction had 15 bases not matched to a gene; V was cut back by 10 bases and J by 4 bases. Germline CDR1 SEHNR, CDR2 FQNEAQ (reference sequence). This CDR3 spans 16 amino acids. The CDR3 spells CANPPPSGGTADTQYF. The CDR3 nucleotides are TGTGCCAACCCACCCCCCAGCGGGGGGACGGCAGATACGCAGTATTTT.

The genes are TRBV27 and TRBJ2-5; D remains unclear. The CDR3 totals 11 residues. The germline gives CDR1 MNHEY, CDR2 SMNVEV (reference sequence). The V and J ends lost 4 bases and 3 bases respectively, with 3 bases between them. The CDR3 DNA reads as TGTGCCAGCAGTTCGGAAGAGACCCAGTACTTC. It codes for CASSSEETQYF.

The chain joins TRBV19 to TRBJ1-1; 7 nucleotides align to TRBD1. The CDR3 extends over 13 amino acids. CDR1 is LNHDA, CDR2 SQIVND, per germline (reference sequence). V gave up 5 bases and J gave up 6 bases; unmatched junction bases: 6. CDR3 DNA sequence: TGTGCCAGTAGTCCCCGGGACAGCCCTGAAGCTTTCTTT. It translates to CASSPRDSPEAFF.

The chain is built from TRBV11-2 and TRBJ1-1; D possibly corresponds to TRBD1 (5 bases). The V end lost 1 base, the J end lost 5 bases, and 14 bases lay between the germline ends. The CDR3 consists of 15 residues. Germline CDR1 SGHAT, CDR2 FQNNGV. The CDR3 sequence is CASSLGYQGGTEAFF. CDR3 DNA: TGTGCCAGCAGCTTAGGGTACCAGGGTGGGACTGAAGCTTTCTTT.

This clone was observed once. The V gene is TRBV11-2, the J gene TRBJ2-1, with 7 bases aligning to TRBD1. J lost 3 bases, V lost 6 bases, and 8 bases had no gene match. The CDR3 is 15 amino acids. The germline gives CDR1 SGHAT, CDR2 FQNNGV. CDR3 amino acids: CASRPTGILYNEQFF. In DNA form, the CDR3 reads TGTGCCAGCAGACCGACAGGGATTCTCTACAATGAGCAGTTCTTC.

CDR3 region: CASSYSTLDTQYF. CDR3 DNA sequence: TGTGCCAGCAGTTACTCGACATTGGATACGCAGTATTTT. The V call is TRBV6-6, the J call TRBJ2-3; no firm D call. CDR1 and CDR2 (germline): MNHNY, SVGAGI (reference sequence). V dropped 0 bases and J dropped 6 bases, with 7 bases sitting between them. The CDR3 is 13 residues long.

The chain carries TRBV4-1 and TRBJ2-5, with 14 bases fitting TRBD2. The trim removed 3 bases at V and 5 bases at J, leaving 8 bases unmatched. The length of the CDR3 is 17 residues. Germline CDR1 is MGHRA and CDR2 is YSYEKL. As DNA, the CDR3 is TGCGCCAGCAGCCATCCGGGACTAGCGGGAGAACGGGAGACCCAGTACTTC. Protein sequence: CASSHPGLAGERETQYF.